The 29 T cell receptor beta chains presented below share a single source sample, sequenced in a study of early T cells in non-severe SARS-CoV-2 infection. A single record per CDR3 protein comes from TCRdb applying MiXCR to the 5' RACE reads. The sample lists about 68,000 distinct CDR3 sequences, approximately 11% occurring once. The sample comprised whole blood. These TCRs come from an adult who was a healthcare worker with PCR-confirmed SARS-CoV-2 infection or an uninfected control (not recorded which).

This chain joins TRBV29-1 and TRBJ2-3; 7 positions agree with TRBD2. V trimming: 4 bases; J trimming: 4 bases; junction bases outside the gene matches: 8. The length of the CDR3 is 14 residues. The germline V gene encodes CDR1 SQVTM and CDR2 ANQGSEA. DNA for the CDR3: TGCAGCGTTGGGGCGGGAGATGAGCCAGATACGCAGTATTTT. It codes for CSVGAGDEPDTQYF.

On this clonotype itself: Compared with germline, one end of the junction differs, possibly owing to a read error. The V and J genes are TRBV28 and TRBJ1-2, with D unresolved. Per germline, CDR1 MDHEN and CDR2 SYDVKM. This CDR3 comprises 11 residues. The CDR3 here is CASSPSYGYTF. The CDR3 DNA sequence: TGTGCCAGCAGTCCCAGCTATGGGTACACCTTC.

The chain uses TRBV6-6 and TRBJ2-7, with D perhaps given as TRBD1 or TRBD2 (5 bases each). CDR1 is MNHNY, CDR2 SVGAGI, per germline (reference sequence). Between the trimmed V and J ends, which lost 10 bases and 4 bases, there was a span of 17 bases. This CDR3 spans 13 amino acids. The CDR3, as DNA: TGTGCCACCCTGAGAGGGGCTGCATACGAGCAGTACTTC. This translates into CATLRGAAYEQYF.

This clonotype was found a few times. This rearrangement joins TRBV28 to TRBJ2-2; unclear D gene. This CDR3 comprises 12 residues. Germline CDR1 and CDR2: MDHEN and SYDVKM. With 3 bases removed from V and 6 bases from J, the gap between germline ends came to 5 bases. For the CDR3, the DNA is TGTGCCAGCAGTTTCTTGGCCGGGGAGCTGTTTTTT. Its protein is CASSFLAGELFF. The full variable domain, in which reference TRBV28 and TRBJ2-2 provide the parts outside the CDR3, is DVKVTQSSRYLVKRTGEKVFLECVQDMDHENMFWYRQDPGLGLRLIYFSYDVKMKEKGDIPEGYSVSREKKERFSLILESASTNQTSMYLCASSFLAGELFFGEGSRLTVL.

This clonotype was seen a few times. This CDR3 is CSEAGMRNEQFF. The CDR3 DNA sequence: TGCAGTGAGGCGGGGATGCGCAATGAGCAGTTCTTC. The V call is TRBV20-1, the J call TRBJ2-1; possibly TRBD2 for D (6 bases). Germline lookup yields CDR1 DFQATT and CDR2 SNEGSKA (reference sequence). The CDR3 sequence is 12 residues long. The germline V and J ends were trimmed by 7 bases and 6 bases, with 13 bases remaining between them.

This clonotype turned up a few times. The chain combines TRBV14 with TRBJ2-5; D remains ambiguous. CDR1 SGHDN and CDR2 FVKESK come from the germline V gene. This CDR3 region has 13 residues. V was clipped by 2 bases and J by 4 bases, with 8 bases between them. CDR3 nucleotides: TGTGCCAGCAGCCAACAGGTCCGAGAGACCCAGTACTTC. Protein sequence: CASSQQVRETQYF.

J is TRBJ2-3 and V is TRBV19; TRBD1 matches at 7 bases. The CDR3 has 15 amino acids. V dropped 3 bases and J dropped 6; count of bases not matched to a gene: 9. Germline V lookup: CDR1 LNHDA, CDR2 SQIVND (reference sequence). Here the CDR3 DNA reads TGTGCCAGTAGTATCGCTCAGGGGGTCTCCGATACGCAGTATTTT. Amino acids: CASSIAQGVSDTQYF.

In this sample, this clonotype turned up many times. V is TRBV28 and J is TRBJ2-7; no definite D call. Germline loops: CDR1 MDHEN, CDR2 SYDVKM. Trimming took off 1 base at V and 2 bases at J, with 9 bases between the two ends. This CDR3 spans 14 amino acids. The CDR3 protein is CASSLSLRAYEQYF. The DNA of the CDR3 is TGTGCCAGCAGTTTATCATTGCGAGCCTACGAGCAGTACTTC.

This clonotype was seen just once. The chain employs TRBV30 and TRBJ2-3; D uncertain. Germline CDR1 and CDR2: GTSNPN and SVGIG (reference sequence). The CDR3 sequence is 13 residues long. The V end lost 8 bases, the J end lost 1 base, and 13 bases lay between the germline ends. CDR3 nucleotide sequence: TGTGCCGGAAACCTATGGGGCACAGATACGCAGTATTTT. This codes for CAGNLWGTDTQYF.

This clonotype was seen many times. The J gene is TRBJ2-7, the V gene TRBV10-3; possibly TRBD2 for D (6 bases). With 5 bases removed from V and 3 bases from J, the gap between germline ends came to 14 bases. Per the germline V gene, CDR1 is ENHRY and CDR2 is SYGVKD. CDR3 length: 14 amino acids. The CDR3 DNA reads TGTGCCATCAGTACGACGGAGGGAAGCTACGAGCAGTACTTC. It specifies CAISTTEGSYEQYF.

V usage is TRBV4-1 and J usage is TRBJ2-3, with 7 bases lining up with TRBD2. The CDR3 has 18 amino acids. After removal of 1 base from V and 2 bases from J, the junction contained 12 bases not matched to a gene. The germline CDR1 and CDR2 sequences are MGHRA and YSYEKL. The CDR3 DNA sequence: TGCGCCAGCAGCCAAGTTCCCAACCTAGCGGTTAACACAGATACGCAGTATTTT. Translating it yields CASSQVPNLAVNTDTQYF.

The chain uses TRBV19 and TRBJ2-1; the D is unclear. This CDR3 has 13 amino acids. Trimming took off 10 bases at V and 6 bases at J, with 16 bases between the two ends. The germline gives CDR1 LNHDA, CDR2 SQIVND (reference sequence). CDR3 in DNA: TGTGCCACCGCCTCCTCTAGTGTCAATGAGCAGTTCTTC. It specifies CATASSSVNEQFF.

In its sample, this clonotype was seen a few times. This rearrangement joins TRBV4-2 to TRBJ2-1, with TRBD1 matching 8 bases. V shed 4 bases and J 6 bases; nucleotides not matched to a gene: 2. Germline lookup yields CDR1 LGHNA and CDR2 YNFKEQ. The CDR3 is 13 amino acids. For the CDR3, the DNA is TGTGCCAGCAGCCCCGGACAGGGCAATGAGCAGTTCTTC. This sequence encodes CASSPGQGNEQFF.

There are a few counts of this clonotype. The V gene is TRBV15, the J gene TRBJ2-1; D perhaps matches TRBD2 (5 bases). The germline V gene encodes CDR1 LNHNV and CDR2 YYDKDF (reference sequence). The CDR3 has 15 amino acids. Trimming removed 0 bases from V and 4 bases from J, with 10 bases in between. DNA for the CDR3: TGTGCCACCAGCAGAGAGGGAGACGGATACAATGAGCAGTTCTTC. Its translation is CATSREGDGYNEQFF.

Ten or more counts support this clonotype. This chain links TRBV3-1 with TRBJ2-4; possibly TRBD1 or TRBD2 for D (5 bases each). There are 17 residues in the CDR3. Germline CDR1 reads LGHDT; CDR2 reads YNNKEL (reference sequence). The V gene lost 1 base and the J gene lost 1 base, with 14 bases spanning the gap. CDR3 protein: CASSQVGLGDAKNIQYF. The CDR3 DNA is TGTGCCAGCAGCCAAGTAGGTTTGGGGGATGCCAAAAACATTCAGTACTTC.

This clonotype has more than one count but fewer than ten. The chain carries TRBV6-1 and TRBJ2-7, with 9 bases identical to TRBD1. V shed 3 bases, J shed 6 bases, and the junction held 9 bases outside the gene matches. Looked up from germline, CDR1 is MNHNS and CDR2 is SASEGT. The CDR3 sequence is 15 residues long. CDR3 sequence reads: CASSDITGGRGEQYF. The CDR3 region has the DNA TGTGCCAGCAGTGACATTACAGGGGGCCGGGGCGAGCAGTACTTC.

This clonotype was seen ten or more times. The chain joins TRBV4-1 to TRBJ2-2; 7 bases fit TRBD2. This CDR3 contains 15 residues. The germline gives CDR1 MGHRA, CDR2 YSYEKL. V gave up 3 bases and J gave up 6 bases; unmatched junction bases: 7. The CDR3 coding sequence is TGCGCCAGCAGCCAGGTTGAGCGGGACGCCGGGGAGCTGTTTTTT. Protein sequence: CASSQVERDAGELFF.

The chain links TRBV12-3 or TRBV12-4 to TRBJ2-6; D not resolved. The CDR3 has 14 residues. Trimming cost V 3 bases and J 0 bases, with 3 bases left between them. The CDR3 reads CASSFGSGANVLTF. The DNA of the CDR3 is TGTGCCAGCAGTTTTGGCTCTGGGGCCAACGTCCTGACTTTC.

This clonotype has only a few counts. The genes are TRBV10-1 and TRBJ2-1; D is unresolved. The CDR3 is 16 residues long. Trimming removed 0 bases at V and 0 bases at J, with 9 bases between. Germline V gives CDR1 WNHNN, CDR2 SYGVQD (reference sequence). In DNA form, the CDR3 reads TGCGCCAGCAGTGAGTCCACGGCAAACTCCTACAATGAGCAGTTCTTC. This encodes CASSESTANSYNEQFF.

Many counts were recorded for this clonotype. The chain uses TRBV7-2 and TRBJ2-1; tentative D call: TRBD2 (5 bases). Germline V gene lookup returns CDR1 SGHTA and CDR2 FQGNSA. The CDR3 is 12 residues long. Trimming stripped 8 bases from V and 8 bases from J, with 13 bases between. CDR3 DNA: TGTGCCAGCCGATATGAGAGGGATGAGCAGTTCTTC. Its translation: CASRYERDEQFF.

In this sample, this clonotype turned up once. CDR3 DNA sequence: TGTGCCATCAGTGGTTCGTCAGGGGTCAACTACGAGCAGTACTTC. Protein product: CAISGSSGVNYEQYF. The V call is TRBV10-3, the J call TRBJ2-7, with D perhaps TRBD1 (6 bases). The CDR3 is 15 amino acids. Per the germline V gene, CDR1 is ENHRY and CDR2 is SYGVKD. Trimming removed 4 bases at V and 3 bases at J, with 16 bases between.

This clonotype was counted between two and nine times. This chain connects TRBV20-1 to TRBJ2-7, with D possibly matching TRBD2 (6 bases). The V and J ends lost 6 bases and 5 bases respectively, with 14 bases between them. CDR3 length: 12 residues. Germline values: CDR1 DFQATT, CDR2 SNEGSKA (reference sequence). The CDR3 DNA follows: TGCAGTGCCTCCGAGGGGAGGAACGAGCAGTACTTC. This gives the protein CSASEGRNEQYF.

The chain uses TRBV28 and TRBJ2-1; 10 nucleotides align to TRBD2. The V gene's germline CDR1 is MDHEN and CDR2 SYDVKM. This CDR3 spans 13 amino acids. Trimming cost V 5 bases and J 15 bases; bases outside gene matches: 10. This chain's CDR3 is CASSERSGRVPFF. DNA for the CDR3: TGTGCCAGCAGTGAGAGAAGCGGGAGGGTGCCGTTCTTC.

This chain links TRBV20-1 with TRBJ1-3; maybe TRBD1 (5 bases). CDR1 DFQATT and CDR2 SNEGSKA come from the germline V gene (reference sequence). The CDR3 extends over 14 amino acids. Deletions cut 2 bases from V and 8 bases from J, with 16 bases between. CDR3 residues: CSARFSGQGDTIYF. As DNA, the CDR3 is TGCAGTGCTAGATTTTCCGGACAAGGGGACACCATATATTTT.

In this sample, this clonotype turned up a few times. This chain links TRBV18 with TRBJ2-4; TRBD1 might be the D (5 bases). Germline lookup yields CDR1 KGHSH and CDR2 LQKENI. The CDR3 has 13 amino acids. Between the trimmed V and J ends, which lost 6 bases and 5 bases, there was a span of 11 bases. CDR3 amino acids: CASSRTSENIQYF. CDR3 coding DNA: TGTGCCAGCTCGCGGACATCAGAAAACATTCAGTACTTC.

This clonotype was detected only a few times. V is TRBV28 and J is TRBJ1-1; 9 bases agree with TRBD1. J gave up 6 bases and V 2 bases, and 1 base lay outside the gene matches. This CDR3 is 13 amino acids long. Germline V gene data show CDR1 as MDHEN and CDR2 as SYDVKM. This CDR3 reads CASSLTGGAEAFF. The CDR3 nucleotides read TGTGCCAGCAGTTTAACAGGGGGCGCTGAAGCTTTCTTT.

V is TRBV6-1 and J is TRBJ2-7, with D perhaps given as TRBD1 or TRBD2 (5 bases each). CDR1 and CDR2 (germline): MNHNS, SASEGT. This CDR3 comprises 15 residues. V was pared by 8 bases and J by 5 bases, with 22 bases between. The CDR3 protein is CASAPRDGAPHEQYF. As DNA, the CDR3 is TGTGCCAGCGCTCCCCGGGACGGCGCTCCCCACGAGCAGTACTTC.

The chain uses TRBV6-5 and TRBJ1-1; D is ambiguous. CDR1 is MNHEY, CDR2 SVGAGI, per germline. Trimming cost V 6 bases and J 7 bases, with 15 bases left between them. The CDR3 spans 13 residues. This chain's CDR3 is CASSPRVKGEAFF. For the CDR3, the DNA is TGTGCCAGCAGCCCTAGGGTAAAGGGTGAAGCTTTCTTT.

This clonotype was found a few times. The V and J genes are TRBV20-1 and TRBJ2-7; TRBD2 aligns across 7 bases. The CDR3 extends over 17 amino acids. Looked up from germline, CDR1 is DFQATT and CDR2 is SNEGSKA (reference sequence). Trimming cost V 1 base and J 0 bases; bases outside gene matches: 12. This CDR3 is CSARGYPSSGHSYEQYF. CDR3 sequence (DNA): TGCAGTGCTAGAGGTTATCCCTCTAGCGGACACTCCTACGAGCAGTACTTC.